Below, 15 T cell receptor beta chains from the same sample are listed, as sequenced in a study of blood T cell repertoires in COVID-19. Clones were read by immunoSEQ multiplex PCR, and TCRdb kept only the in-frame ones, dropping some. The sample includes more than 300,000 clones, roughly 90% of them seen just once. The sequencing sample was made of PBMCs or T cells enriched from blood (not recorded which). The receptors were sampled from a woman in her twenties or thirties who had recovered from COVID-19.

This clone occurred a few times. The chain links TRBV7-6 to TRBJ1-1, with D possibly TRBD1 on 6 matching bases. V was shortened by 8 bases and J by 10 bases, with 20 bases between the two germline ends. CDR1 and CDR2 (germline): SGHVS, FNYEAQ. There are 13 residues in the CDR3. The CDR3 reads CASWGAGAIRAFF. The CDR3 nucleotides read TGTGCCAGCTGGGGGGCGGGGGCGATTCGAGCTTTCTTT.

The CDR3 nucleotides are TGTGCCAGCAGCTTGGGGGCGGGGCACAACTACGAGCAGTACTTC. Translated: CASSLGAGHNYEQYF. The genes are TRBV5-4 and TRBJ2-7, with D possibly matching TRBD2 (6 bases). This CDR3 contains 15 residues. Germline CDR1 reads SGHNT; CDR2 reads YYREEE (reference sequence). V was pared by 0 bases and J by 3 bases, with 13 bases between.

The rearrangement uses TRBV28 and TRBJ2-7, with D uncertain. Germline lookup yields CDR1 MDHEN and CDR2 SYDVKM. The CDR3 runs 13 residues. The V end was cut by 4 bases, the J end by 2 bases, with 9 bases between. Here the CDR3 reads CASSWASTYEQYF. The CDR3, as DNA: TGTGCCAGCAGTTGGGCCAGCACCTACGAGCAGTACTTC.

The J gene is TRBJ1-6, the V gene TRBV11-2; unclear D gene. Germline V gives CDR1 SGHAT, CDR2 FQNNGV. The CDR3 runs 13 residues. V lost 4 bases and J lost 5, with 6 bases in between. Written as DNA, the CDR3 is TGTGCCAGCAGCTCACACGATAATTCACCCCTCCACTTT. Its translation is CASSSHDNSPLHF.

The chain joins TRBV7-9 to TRBJ2-7; 14 bases agree with TRBD2. The CDR3 is 14 amino acids. Germline V gene data show CDR1 as SEHNR and CDR2 as FQNEAQ (reference sequence). J was trimmed by 7 bases and V by 5 bases; bases with no gene match: 4. The CDR3 DNA sequence: TGTGCCAGCAGCCCCGGGACTAGCGGGGGAGAGCAGTACTTC. This translates into CASSPGTSGGEQYF.

The chain combines TRBV6-1 with TRBJ1-3, with D possibly TRBD1 on 6 matching bases. The V gene's germline CDR1 is MNHNS and CDR2 SASEGT. Between the trimmed V and J ends, which lost 3 bases and 0 bases, there was a span of 21 bases. This CDR3 has 19 amino acids. The CDR3 here is CASSDWGRGFHSSGNTIYF. The CDR3 bases are TGTGCCAGCAGTGATTGGGGTAGGGGGTTCCACAGCTCTGGAAACACCATATATTTT.

J is TRBJ2-5 and V is TRBV19; the D gene is possibly TRBD2 (6 bases). Per the germline V gene, CDR1 is LNHDA and CDR2 is SQIVND (reference sequence). Trimming shortened V by 3 bases and J by 5 bases, and 22 bases separated the two germline ends. The CDR3 is 17 residues long. CDR3 amino acids: CASSIIDWGEKGETQYF. CDR3 DNA: TGTGCCAGTAGTATCATCGACTGGGGGGAGAAAGGGGAGACCCAGTACTTC.

The genes are TRBV28 and TRBJ2-7, with TRBD1 matching 7 bases. CDR3 length: 15 amino acids. Losses at the gene ends were 8 bases for V and 4 bases for J; bases not matched to a gene: 14. Germline CDR1 MDHEN, CDR2 SYDVKM. The CDR3 region is CASRLGGQNIYEQYF. In nucleotides, the CDR3 is TGTGCCAGCCGATTAGGGGGACAGAATATTTACGAGCAGTACTTC.

In DNA form, the CDR3 reads TGTGCCAGCAGCTCCTATCCTCTTTGGGGGACAGGGACGAACACTGAAGCTTTCTTT. Translating it yields CASSSYPLWGTGTNTEAFF. The rearrangement links TRBV28 to TRBJ1-1, with TRBD1 identical over 9 bases. CDR3 length equals 19 residues. Per germline, CDR1 MDHEN and CDR2 SYDVKM. V was clipped by 6 bases and J by 1 base; unmatched bases: 18.

The chain employs TRBV2 and TRBJ1-2; 7 bases line up with TRBD1. The CDR3 consists of 14 residues. Germline V CDR1 and CDR2: SNHLY, FYNNEI. J was trimmed by 0 bases and V by 4 bases; bases with no gene match: 2. The CDR3 DNA sequence: TGTGCCAGCAGTGGGGACAGTCCTAACTATGGCTACACCTTC. This gives the protein CASSGDSPNYGYTF.

The chain is built from TRBV5-1 and TRBJ2-6, with TRBD1 matching over 9 bases. Looked up from germline, CDR1 is SGHRS and CDR2 is YFSETQ. CDR3 length equals 18 residues. Trimming took 4 bases from V and 0 from J; bases not matched to a gene: 8. CDR3 DNA sequence: TGCGCCAGCAGCATAAGGACAGGGGTCAGCTCTGGGGCCAACGTCCTGACTTTC. Its protein is CASSIRTGVSSGANVLTF.

J is TRBJ2-1 and V is TRBV20-1, with 11 bases lining up with TRBD2. V lost 3 bases, J lost 8 bases, and 9 bases stayed unmatched. Germline V lookup: CDR1 DFQATT, CDR2 SNEGSKA (reference sequence). The CDR3 length is 15 residues. The CDR3 reads CSASEPSGRIHEQFF. The CDR3 DNA reads TGCAGTGCTAGTGAGCCTAGCGGGAGGATCCATGAGCAGTTCTTC.

The V and J genes are TRBV24-1 and TRBJ1-2; possible D gene TRBD1, 6 bases. Germline-derived CDR1 and CDR2 are KGHDR and SFDVKD. Trimming removed 4 bases from V and 2 bases from J, with 7 bases in between. This CDR3 spans 13 amino acids. CDR3 nucleotide sequence: TGTGCCACCAGTGAGGGGGCGAACTATGGCTACACCTTC. Protein sequence: CATSEGANYGYTF.

V is TRBV12-3 or TRBV12-4 and J is TRBJ1-1; the match to TRBD1 covers 8 bases. The CDR3 has 11 amino acids. With 3 bases clipped from V and 10 bases from J, the junction kept 1 base outside the gene matches. In DNA form, the CDR3 reads TGTGCCAGCAGTTTCGGACAGGGAGCTTTCTTT. Translation gives CASSFGQGAFF.

J is TRBJ1-4 and V is TRBV2; 10 bases are shared with TRBD1. CDR1 is SNHLY and CDR2 is FYNNEI in the germline V gene. The ends lost 6 bases at V and 10 bases at J; junction bases unmatched: 8. This CDR3 contains 14 residues. In DNA form, the CDR3 reads TGTGCCAGCAGCGCAGGACAGGGGGTGGGAAAACTGTTTTTT. It encodes CASSAGQGVGKLFF.